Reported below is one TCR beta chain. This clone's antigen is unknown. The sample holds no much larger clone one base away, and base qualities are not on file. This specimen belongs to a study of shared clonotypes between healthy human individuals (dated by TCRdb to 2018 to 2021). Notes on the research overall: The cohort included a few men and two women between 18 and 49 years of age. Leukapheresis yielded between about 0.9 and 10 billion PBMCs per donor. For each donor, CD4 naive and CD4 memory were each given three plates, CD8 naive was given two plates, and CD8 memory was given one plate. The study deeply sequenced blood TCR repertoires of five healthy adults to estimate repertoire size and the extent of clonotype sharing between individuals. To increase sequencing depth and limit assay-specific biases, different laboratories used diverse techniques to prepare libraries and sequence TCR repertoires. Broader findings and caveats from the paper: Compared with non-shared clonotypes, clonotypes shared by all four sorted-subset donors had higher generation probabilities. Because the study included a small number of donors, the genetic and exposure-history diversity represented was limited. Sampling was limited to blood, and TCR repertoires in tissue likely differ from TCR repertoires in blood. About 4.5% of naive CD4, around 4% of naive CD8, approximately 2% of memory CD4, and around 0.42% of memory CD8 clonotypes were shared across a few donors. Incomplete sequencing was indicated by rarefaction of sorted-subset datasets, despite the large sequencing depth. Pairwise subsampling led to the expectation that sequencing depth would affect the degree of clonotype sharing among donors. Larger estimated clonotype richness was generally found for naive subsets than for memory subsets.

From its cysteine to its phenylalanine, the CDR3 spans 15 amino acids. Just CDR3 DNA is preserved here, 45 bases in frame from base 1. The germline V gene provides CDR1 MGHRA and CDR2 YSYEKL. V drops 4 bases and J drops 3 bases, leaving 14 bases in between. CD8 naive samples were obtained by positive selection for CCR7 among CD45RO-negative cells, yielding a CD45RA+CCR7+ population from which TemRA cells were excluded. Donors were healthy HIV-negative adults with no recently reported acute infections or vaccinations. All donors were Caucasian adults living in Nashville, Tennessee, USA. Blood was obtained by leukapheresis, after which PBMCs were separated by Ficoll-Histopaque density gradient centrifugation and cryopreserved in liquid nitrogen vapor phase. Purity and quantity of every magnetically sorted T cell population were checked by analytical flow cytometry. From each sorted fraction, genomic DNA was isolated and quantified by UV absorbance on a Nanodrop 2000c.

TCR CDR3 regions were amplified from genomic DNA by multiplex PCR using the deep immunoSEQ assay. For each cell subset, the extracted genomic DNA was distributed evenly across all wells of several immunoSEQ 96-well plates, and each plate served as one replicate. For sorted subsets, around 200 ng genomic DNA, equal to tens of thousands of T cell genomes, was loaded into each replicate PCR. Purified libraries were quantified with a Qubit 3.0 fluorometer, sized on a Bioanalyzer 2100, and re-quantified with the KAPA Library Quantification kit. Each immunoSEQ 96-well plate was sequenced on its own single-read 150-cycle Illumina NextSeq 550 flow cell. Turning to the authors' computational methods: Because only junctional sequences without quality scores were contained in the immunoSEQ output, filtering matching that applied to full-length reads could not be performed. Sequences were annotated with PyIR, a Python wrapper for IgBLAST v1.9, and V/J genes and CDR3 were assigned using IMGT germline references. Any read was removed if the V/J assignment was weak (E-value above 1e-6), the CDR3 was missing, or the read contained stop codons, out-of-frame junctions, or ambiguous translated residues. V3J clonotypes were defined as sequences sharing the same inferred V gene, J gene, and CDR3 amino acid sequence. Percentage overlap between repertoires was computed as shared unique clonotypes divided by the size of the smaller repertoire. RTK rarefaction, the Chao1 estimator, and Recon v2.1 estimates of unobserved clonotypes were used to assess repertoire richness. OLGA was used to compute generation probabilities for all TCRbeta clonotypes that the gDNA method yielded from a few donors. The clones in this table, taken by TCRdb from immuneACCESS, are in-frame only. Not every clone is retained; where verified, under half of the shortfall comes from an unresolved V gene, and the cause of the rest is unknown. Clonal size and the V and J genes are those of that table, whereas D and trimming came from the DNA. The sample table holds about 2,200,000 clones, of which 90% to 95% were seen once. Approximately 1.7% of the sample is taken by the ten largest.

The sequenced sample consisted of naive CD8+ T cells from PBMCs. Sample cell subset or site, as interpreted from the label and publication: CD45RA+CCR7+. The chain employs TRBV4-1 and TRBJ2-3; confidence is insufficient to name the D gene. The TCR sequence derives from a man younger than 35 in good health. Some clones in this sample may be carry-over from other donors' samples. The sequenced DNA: TGCGCCAGCAGCCCCCGCCGGGCCATGACAGATACGCAGTATTTT. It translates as CASSPRRAMTDTQYF.